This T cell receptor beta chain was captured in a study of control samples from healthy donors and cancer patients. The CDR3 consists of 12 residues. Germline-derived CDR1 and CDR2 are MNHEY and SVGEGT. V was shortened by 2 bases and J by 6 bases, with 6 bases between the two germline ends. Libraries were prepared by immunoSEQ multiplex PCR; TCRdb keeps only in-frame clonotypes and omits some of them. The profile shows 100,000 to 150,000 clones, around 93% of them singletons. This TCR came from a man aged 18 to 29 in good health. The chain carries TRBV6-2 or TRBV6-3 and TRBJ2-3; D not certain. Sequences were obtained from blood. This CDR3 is CASSYVSDTQYF. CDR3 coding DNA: TGTGCCAGCAGTTACGTTTCTGATACGCAGTATTTT.